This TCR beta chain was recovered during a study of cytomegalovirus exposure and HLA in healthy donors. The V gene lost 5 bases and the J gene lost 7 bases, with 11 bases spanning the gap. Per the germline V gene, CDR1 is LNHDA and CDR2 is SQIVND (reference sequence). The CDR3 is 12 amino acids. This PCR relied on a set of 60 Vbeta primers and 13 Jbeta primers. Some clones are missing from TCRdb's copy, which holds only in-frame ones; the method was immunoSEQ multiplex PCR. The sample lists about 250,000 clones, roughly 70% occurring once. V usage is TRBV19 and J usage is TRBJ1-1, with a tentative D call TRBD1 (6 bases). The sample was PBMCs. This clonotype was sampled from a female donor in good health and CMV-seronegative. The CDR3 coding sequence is TGTGCCAGTAGTGCTGACAGGCGTGAAGCTTTCTTT. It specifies CASSADRREAFF.